The present T cell receptor beta chain was sequenced within a study of blood T cell repertoires in COVID-19. This CDR3 contains 14 residues. The V segment lost 6 bases and the J segment 0 bases; nucleotides outside the gene matches: 5. Germline V gene sequence: CDR1 SQVTM, CDR2 ANQGSEA. Participants came from roughly 23 US areas, aged about 18 to 100 years. Membership in each cohort depended on participant-reported clinical history. Within 2 weeks before study entry, exposed participants met a COVID-19 case. The data were produced by immunoSEQ multiplex PCR, yet TCRdb's version contains in-frame clones alone and is incomplete. The table lists around 400,000 clones, roughly 90% of them singletons, with about 0.86% in the top ten.

Source material: PBMCs or T cells enriched from blood (not recorded which). The sequence was obtained from a woman aged 40-49 years who had been exposed to COVID-19. The rearrangement uses TRBV29-1 and TRBJ2-3, with 8 bases that match TRBD2. CDR3 DNA sequence: TGCAGCGTAATCACTAGCGGTAGCACAGATACGCAGTATTTT. This sequence encodes CSVITSGSTDTQYF.